Each of the 25 T cell receptor beta chains below was sequenced from the same sample in a study of metastatic and nonmetastatic thyroid tumors. TCRdb re-clonotyped the PCR reads via MiXCR. The profile shows around 15,000 clones, approximately 30% of them singletons. All patients were untreated before thyroid surgery. The sequenced material came from tumor tissue. The receptors derive from a female donor with papillary thyroid cancer or a benign thyroid nodule (not recorded which). Some clones in this sample may be carry-over from other donors' samples.

By sample fraction, this clone is medium-sized. The chain carries TRBV19 and TRBJ2-7; 10 bases fit TRBD1. The CDR3 sequence is 14 residues long. After removal of 3 bases from V and 6 bases from J, the junction contained 5 bases not matched to a gene. The germline CDR1 and CDR2 sequences are LNHDA and SQIVND (reference sequence). The CDR3 coding sequence is TGTGCCAGTAGTATCCGGGGACAGGGGTCCGAGCAGTACTTC. Encoded protein: CASSIRGQGSEQYF. Together with reference TRBV19 and TRBJ2-7, the CDR3 gives the full variable domain: DGGITQSPKYLFRKEGQNVTLSCEQNLNHDAMYWYRQDPGQGLRLIYYSQIVNDFQKGDIAEGYSVSREKKESFPLTVTSAQKNPTAFYLCASSIRGQGSEQYFGPGTRLTVT.

This clone ranks as medium-sized (0.01 to 0.1%). The genes are TRBV20-1 and TRBJ2-6; tentative D call: TRBD1 (6 bases). The CDR3 length is 15 residues. V dropped 0 bases and J dropped 3 bases, with 9 bases sitting between them. In germline, CDR1 is DFQATT, CDR2 SNEGSKA (reference sequence). The chain's CDR3 is CSARDQGLGANVLTF. The CDR3 nucleotides are TGCAGTGCTAGAGATCAGGGGCTTGGGGCCAACGTCCTGACTTTC.

The rearrangement uses TRBV11-1 and TRBJ2-7; D is possibly TRBD1 (5 bases). Germline V CDR1 and CDR2: SGHAT, FQDESV (reference sequence). The CDR3 is 13 amino acids. Deletions cut 1 base from V and 3 bases from J, with 7 bases between. CDR3 protein: CASSLVQGYEQYF. The DNA of the CDR3 is TGTGCCAGCAGCTTAGTTCAGGGCTACGAGCAGTACTTC.

This clone was picked up many times. The germline gene is not matched at one end of the junction; a read error may be the cause. The chain links TRBV5-4 to TRBJ1-1; TRBD1 agrees at 7 bases. The CDR3 covers 15 residues. CDR1 SGHNT and CDR2 YYREEE come from the germline V gene (reference sequence). The CDR3 is CASSIDPTGYTEAFF. The CDR3, as DNA: TGCGCCAGCAGCATTGACCCGACAGGGTACACTGAAGCTTTCTTT.

This clone was detected many times. This rearrangement joins TRBV7-4 to TRBJ1-2, with 8 bases matching TRBD1. CDR1 and CDR2 from the germline V gene are SGHVT and SQSDAQ. The CDR3 has 13 amino acids. J lost 7 bases, V lost 7 bases, and 8 bases had no gene match. Written as DNA, the CDR3 is TGTGCCAGCACCCGGACAGGGTGGTTTGGCTACACCTTC. It codes for CASTRTGWFGYTF. The full variable domain, with the rest looked up from reference TRBV7-4 and TRBJ1-2, is GAGVSQSPRYKVAKRGRDVALRCDSISGHVTLYWYRQTLGQGSEVLTYSQSDAQRDKSGRPSGRFSAERPERSVSTLKIQRTEQGDSAVYLCASTRTGWFGYTFGSGTRLTVV.

This clone was recorded many times. The chain joins TRBV20-1 to TRBJ2-1; D is uncertain. The V gene lost 5 bases and the J gene lost 8 bases, with 10 bases spanning the gap. The length of the CDR3 is 11 residues. From germline, CDR1 is DFQATT and CDR2 SNEGSKA (reference sequence). For the CDR3, the DNA is TGCAGTGCTTCCTGGGGTGATGAGCAGTTCTTC. This gives the protein CSASWGDEQFF.

The chain recombines TRBV24-1 with TRBJ2-2, with D tentatively TRBD1 (5 bases). There are 16 residues in the CDR3. Germline V gene lookup returns CDR1 KGHDR and CDR2 SFDVKD. Trimming stripped 6 bases from V and 5 bases from J, with 18 bases between. CDR3 coding DNA: TGTGCCACCAGTTGCATGACAGTGGATAGGACCGGGGAGCTGTTTTTT. Protein product: CATSCMTVDRTGELFF.

This clone was seen at least ten times. This same CDR3 is encoded by further DNA sequences in the sample. This chain joins TRBV12-3 or TRBV12-4 and TRBJ2-1; 9 bases map to TRBD2. V was pared by 1 base and J by 7 bases, with 5 bases of the junction left unmatched. This CDR3 is built from 15 residues. The CDR3 DNA sequence: TGTGCCAGCAGTTTAGGGCGGGGGGGCCGGAATGAGCAGTTCTTC. Amino acid sequence: CASSLGRGGRNEQFF.

This clone came up many times. CDR3 DNA: TGTGCCAGTAGTATAGATCCGGAAAACTATGGCTACACCTTC. It codes for CASSIDPENYGYTF. The chain recombines TRBV19 with TRBJ1-2; the D is unclear. Trimming shortened V by 0 bases and J by 2 bases, and 7 bases separated the two germline ends. Germline V CDR1 and CDR2: LNHDA, SQIVND (reference sequence). The CDR3 length is 14 residues. Combining the CDR3 with reference TRBV19 and TRBJ1-2 gives the whole variable domain DGGITQSPKYLFRKEGQNVTLSCEQNLNHDAMYWYRQDPGQGLRLIYYSQIVNDFQKGDIAEGYSVSREKKESFPLTVTSAQKNPTAFYLCASSIDPENYGYTFGSGTRLTVV.

The CDR3, as DNA: TGTGCCAGCAGCTCCGAGTGGGGGGCGGGTCAGCCCCAGCATTTT. As protein: CASSSEWGAGQPQHF. The chain has TRBV9 and TRBJ1-5; D is possibly TRBD1 (6 bases). CDR3 size: 15 residues. In germline, CDR1 is SGDLS, CDR2 YYNGEE. V lost 4 bases and J 6 bases, leaving 17 bases between the germline ends.

The chain carries TRBV5-1 and TRBJ2-1; 9 bases map to TRBD2. CDR1 SGHRS and CDR2 YFSETQ come from the germline V gene. Germline trimming cut 0 bases from V and 9 bases from J; bases unmatched to any gene: 4. This CDR3 has 14 residues. The CDR3 region has the DNA TGCGCCAGCAGCTTGGAACTAGCGGGTGGTGAGCAGTTCTTC. Translating gives CASSLELAGGEQFF.

This clone was observed many times. The chain carries TRBV10-2 and TRBJ2-2; 7 nucleotides match TRBD2. Germline lookup yields CDR1 WSHSY and CDR2 SAAADI. This CDR3 region has 15 residues. J gave up 7 bases and V 6 bases, and 11 bases lay outside the gene matches. The CDR3 sequence is CASSPLGEGHGELFF. CDR3 DNA: TGCGCCAGCAGCCCCCTAGGGGAGGGGCACGGGGAGCTGTTTTTT.

In this sample, this clone is medium-sized. The chain combines TRBV20-1 with TRBJ1-6, with a weak D call TRBD1 (5 bases). Deletions cut 6 bases from V and 9 bases from J, with 18 bases between. The V gene's germline CDR1 is DFQATT and CDR2 SNEGSKA (reference sequence). The CDR3 consists of 14 residues. Written as DNA, the CDR3 is TGCAGTGCCCGACCACGGGGGTTCGGTTCACCCCTCCACTTT. Its translation is CSARPRGFGSPLHF.

This clone was seen only a few times. A junction end diverges from the germline sequence, so it may reflect a read error. The CDR3 DNA is TGTGCCAGCAGTCTAATCTACAGGGCTGGGGCCAACCTCCTGACTTTC. It yields the protein CASSLIYRAGANLLTF. This chain connects TRBV28 to TRBJ2-6; a weak D match, TRBD1 (6 bases). The CDR3 totals 16 residues. Looked up from germline, CDR1 is MDHEN and CDR2 is SYDVKM. The whole variable domain, filled in from reference TRBV28 and TRBJ2-6, reads DVKVTQSSRYLVKRTGEKVFLECVQDMDHENMFWYRQDPGLGLRLIYFSYDVKMKEKGDIPEGYSVSREKKERFSLILESASTNQTSMYLCASSLIYRAGANLLTFGAGSRLTVL.

The CDR3 sequence: CASSRGQDTEAFF. The DNA for the CDR3 is TGCGCCAGCAGCAGAGGACAAGACACTGAAGCTTTCTTT. The chain carries TRBV5-1 and TRBJ1-1, with a tentative D call TRBD1 (5 bases). V was pared by 4 bases and J by 3 bases, with 10 bases between. This CDR3 has 13 amino acids. The germline gives CDR1 SGHRS, CDR2 YFSETQ.

This clone was seen more than once but under ten times. A much larger clone is a single base away; this may be a read error. Other DNA sequences in the sample encode the same CDR3. This chain links TRBV20-1 with TRBJ2-1; tentatively, D is TRBD2 (6 bases). The CDR3 extends over 11 amino acids. The V gene lost 6 bases and the J gene lost 7 bases, with 10 bases spanning the gap. Germline V gene data show CDR1 as DFQATT and CDR2 as SNEGSKA (reference sequence). The CDR3 nucleotides are TGCAGTGCAGGAGGGAGAAATGAGCAGTTCTTC. Its protein is CSAGGRNEQFF.

As for this clone: Other DNA sequences in the sample encode the same CDR3. CDR3 region: CASSSVGGTSGNTIYF. The DNA for the CDR3 is TGTGCCAGCAGCTCAGTGGGTGGGACCTCTGGAAACACCATATATTTT. The chain recombines TRBV11-1 with TRBJ1-3; D is perhaps TRBD1 (5 bases). There are 16 residues in the CDR3. V was cut by 4 bases and J by 0 bases, with 13 bases left in between. CDR1 is SGHAT and CDR2 is FQDESV in the germline V gene (reference sequence).

The chain carries TRBV19 and TRBJ2-5, with 12 bases identical to TRBD1. Germline CDR1 is LNHDA and CDR2 is SQIVND (reference sequence). This CDR3 has 14 amino acids. The CDR3 reads CESRPGTGGETQYF. For the CDR3, the DNA is TGTGAAAGTAGGCCCGGGACAGGGGGCGAGACCCAGTACTTC.

The chain has TRBV6-1 and TRBJ2-7; 8 bases align to TRBD1. With 5 bases clipped from V and 4 bases from J, the junction kept 4 bases outside the gene matches. The germline V gene encodes CDR1 MNHNS and CDR2 SASEGT. The CDR3 sequence is 13 residues long. The CDR3 DNA reads TGTGCCAGCAGTCGGGGACAGGAGTACGAGCAGTACTTC. Residues: CASSRGQEYEQYF.

In its sample, this clone was seen a few times. The V and J genes are TRBV15 and TRBJ2-7, with a tentative D call TRBD2 (5 bases). This CDR3 is built from 15 residues. Trimming removed 0 bases at V and 6 bases at J, with 15 bases between. Germline-derived CDR1 and CDR2 are LNHNV and YYDKDF (reference sequence). The CDR3 DNA follows: TGTGCCACCAGCAGAGATCCGGCAGTACGGGGCGAGCAGTACTTC. Translated: CATSRDPAVRGEQYF.

This clone has just a few counts. V usage is TRBV9 and J usage is TRBJ1-2; TRBD1 is a possible D gene (5 bases). This CDR3 has 15 residues. The germline V gene encodes CDR1 SGDLS and CDR2 YYNGEE. Trimming took off 4 bases at V and 6 bases at J, with 19 bases between the two ends. As DNA, the CDR3 is TGTGCCAGCAGCTCCATTCAGGGACTTGGGGATGGCTACACCTTC. Residues: CASSSIQGLGDGYTF.

At least ten counts were recorded for this clone. The chain links TRBV6-2 or TRBV6-3 to TRBJ2-7; 8 nucleotides line up with TRBD1. Trimming cost V 3 bases and J 2 bases; bases outside gene matches: 6. Germline V gene data show CDR1 as MNHEY and CDR2 as SVGEGT. CDR3 length: 15 residues. The CDR3 reads CASSYGTGFAYEQYF. The CDR3 bases are TGTGCCAGCAGTTATGGGACAGGATTCGCCTACGAGCAGTACTTC.

This clone was recorded at least ten times. The chain links TRBV11-3 to TRBJ2-7, with TRBD1 as a possible D gene (6 bases). Per germline, CDR1 SGHNT and CDR2 YENEEA. This CDR3 has 15 residues. Trimming took off 5 bases at V and 5 bases at J, with 19 bases between the two ends. CDR3: CASSLYRGLKDEQYF. CDR3 nucleotides: TGTGCCAGCAGCCTCTATAGGGGGTTAAAGGACGAGCAGTACTTC.

The gene calls are TRBV6-1 and TRBJ2-1; tentative D call: TRBD2 (5 bases). Trimming left V 6 bases short and J 12 bases short, with 21 bases between. The CDR3 totals 14 residues. The V gene's germline CDR1 is MNHNS and CDR2 SASEGT. CDR3: CASRAPGEPRWQFF. The CDR3, as DNA: TGTGCCAGCAGAGCTCCCGGGGAGCCCCGATGGCAGTTCTTC.

The gene calls are TRBV20-1 and TRBJ1-6, with 9 bases matching TRBD1. The junction had 10 bases not matched to a gene; V was cut back by 3 bases and J by 7 bases. CDR1 is DFQATT and CDR2 is SNEGSKA in the germline V gene (reference sequence). CDR3 length: 16 amino acids. CDR3 nucleotides: TGCAGTGCTAGGGCATTTGGGACAGGGCAAAATTCACCCCTCCACTTT. This encodes CSARAFGTGQNSPLHF.